This is a list of T cell receptor beta chains from one sample in a study of blood T cell repertoires in COVID-19. Data came from immunoSEQ multiplex PCR; TCRdb stores just in-frame clones and leaves some out. The data contain about 40,000 clones, around 85% of them singletons. The sequencing input was peripheral blood. The receptor source for this set is a woman aged 55-69 years with acute or convalescent COVID-19. CDR3s include the opening cysteine and the closing phenylalanine or tryptophan. The D gene is left open where the match is weak. Rows give clone size only sometimes, using once, few, many, or a class for an expanded clone.

D gene	V gene	clone size	J gene	CDR3 DNA	CDR3 protein
.	TRBV2	.	TRBJ1-4	TGTGCCAGCAGGGCACCGGGGGGCACTAATGAAAAACTGTTTTTT	CASRAPGGTNEKLFF
TRBD1	TRBV19	.	TRBJ1-5	TGTGCCAGTACCAAACCTCGACAGGGCCATCAGCCCCAGCATTTT	CASTKPRQGHQPQHF
.	TRBV2	.	TRBJ1-2	TGTGCCAGCAGTGAACCGCCAACCAACAGGGACGGTGGCTACACCTTC	CASSEPPTNRDGGYTF
.	TRBV6-1	.	TRBJ2-6	TGTGCCAGCAGTGAGGACAGCTCTGGGGCCAACGTCCTGACTTTC	CASSEDSSGANVLTF
.	TRBV6-2/TRBV6-3	few	TRBJ1-1	TGTGCCAGCAGTTACTCGGCAGGGCTTTTGGTTACTGAAGCTTTCTTT	CASSYSAGLLVTEAFF
TRBD1	TRBV28	.	TRBJ1-5	TGTGCCAGCAGAGGGACAGGGGTTCAGCCCCAGCATTTT	CASRGTGVQPQHF
TRBD1	TRBV19	.	TRBJ1-4	TGTGCCAGTAGCTACAGGACAGGCCTTCAGAGAGGGACTAATGAAAAACTGTTTTTT	CASSYRTGLQRGTNEKLFF
TRBD2	TRBV7-9	.	TRBJ2-1	TGTGCCAGCAGCTTACGAGCGGGAGGGAATAATGAGCAGTTCTTC	CASSLRAGGNNEQFF
TRBD2	TRBV9	.	TRBJ2-3	TGTGCCAGCAGCGTAGTGGGTAGCGGGGGTGCAGATACGCAGTATTTT	CASSVVGSGGADTQYF
TRBD2	TRBV9	.	TRBJ2-3	TGTGCCAGCAGCCTAGGGACTAGCCCCACCGGGGATACGCAGTATTTT	CASSLGTSPTGDTQYF
.	TRBV5-1	.	TRBJ2-3	TGCGCCAGCAGTCTGGAGGCAGATACGCAGTATTTT	CASSLEADTQYF
TRBD1	TRBV10-3	.	TRBJ1-2	TGTGCCATCAGCAAATGGGGACAGGCCCATGGCTACACCTTC	CAISKWGQAHGYTF
TRBD1	TRBV5-1	once	TRBJ1-4	TGCGCCAGCAGCTCCGCCCCGACAGGGTCTAATGAAAAACTGTTTTTT	CASSSAPTGSNEKLFF
TRBD1	TRBV29-1	.	TRBJ2-4	TGCAGCGTTGAGACCTGGACAGGGGGCGTCATTCAGTACTTC	CSVETWTGGVIQYF
TRBD1	TRBV9	.	TRBJ1-2	TGTGCCAGCAGCGTAGGGGGGGACAGGTTAAACTATGGCTACACCTTC	CASSVGGDRLNYGYTF
.	TRBV11-3	.	TRBJ2-1	TGTGCCAGCAGCTTAGAAACTAGCTCCTACAATGAGCAGTTCTTC	CASSLETSSYNEQFF
TRBD1	TRBV5-1	.	TRBJ2-7	TGCGCCAGCAGCTCCGGGACAGGTACCTACGAGCAGTACTTC	CASSSGTGTYEQYF
TRBD2	TRBV10-3	.	TRBJ2-7	TGTGCCATCAGCCCCCTTAGCGGGAGGGGATCCTACGAGCAGTACTTC	CAISPLSGRGSYEQYF
.	TRBV7-2	.	TRBJ2-5	TGTGCCAGCAGCTTCCGGGGATATGAGACCCAGTACTTC	CASSFRGYETQYF
.	TRBV30	.	TRBJ1-3	TGTGCCTGGAGTGCCCCCGAAGCTTTCGGAAACACCATATATTTT	CAWSAPEAFGNTIYF
TRBD1	TRBV5-1	.	TRBJ2-7	TGCGCCAGCAGCTGGAACCCCGGGACAGGGGAAAACGAGCAGTACTTC	CASSWNPGTGENEQYF
.	TRBV6-4	.	TRBJ2-3	TGTGCCAGCAGTGACTTGCCTACGCCCACAGATACGCAGTATTTT	CASSDLPTPTDTQYF
.	TRBV6-1	.	TRBJ1-5	TGTGCCAGCAGTGAAGGACAGAGCAATCAGCCCCAGCATTTT	CASSEGQSNQPQHF
.	TRBV5-1	.	TRBJ2-5	TGCGCCAGCAGCTTGGTGGGCACAGGGCAAGAGACCCAGTACTTC	CASSLVGTGQETQYF
TRBD1	TRBV6-6	few	TRBJ1-6	TGTGCCAGCAGACCCGGACAGGGGGATAATTCACCCCTCCACTTT	CASRPGQGDNSPLHF
.	TRBV5-4	.	TRBJ2-5	TGTGCCAGCAGCTTGGCAGGCGTGGAGACCCAGTACTTC	CASSLAGVETQYF
.	TRBV6-4	.	TRBJ1-2	TGTGCCAGCAGTGACACTCCCGGTTTTGGCTATGGCTACACCTTC	CASSDTPGFGYGYTF
.	TRBV7-8	.	TRBJ2-7	TGTGCCAGCAGCTTACGGACAAACGAGCAGTACTTC	CASSLRTNEQYF
.	TRBV19	.	TRBJ2-6	TGTGCCAGTAGTCCCCGGCAGGGGCACCACAGCGTCCTGACTTTC	CASSPRQGHHSVLTF
TRBD1	TRBV9	.	TRBJ2-5	TGTGCCAGCAGAACGATCCATAGCCTCGGACAGGGGTTCATGCAGACCCAGTACTTC	CASRTIHSLGQGFMQTQYF
.	TRBV19	.	TRBJ2-3	TGTGCCAGTAGTCGCCAGGGGAGACAAAGCACAGATACGCAGTATTTT	CASSRQGRQSTDTQYF
TRBD1	TRBV2	.	TRBJ2-7	TGTGCCAGCAGTACCGGGACAGGGTCTCGGTACTTC	CASSTGTGSRYF
.	TRBV7-8	.	TRBJ1-3	TGTGCCAGCAGCTTTCTAGATGGAAACACCATATATTTT	CASSFLDGNTIYF
.	TRBV24-1	few	TRBJ2-1	TGTGCCACCCGGACGGGGGTGGGCGAGCAGTTCTTC	CATRTGVGEQFF
TRBD1	TRBV6-4	.	TRBJ2-7	TGTGCCAGCAGTGACGGACAGGGGGGATCCTACGAGCAGTACTTC	CASSDGQGGSYEQYF
.	TRBV3-1/TRBV3-2	.	TRBJ2-5	TGTGCCAGCAGCCAAGTCACAAAACAAGAGACCCAGTACTTC	CASSQVTKQETQYF
.	TRBV5-1	.	TRBJ1-1	TGCGCCAGCAGCCTTGTTAGCCACATGAACACTGAAGCTTTCTTT	CASSLVSHMNTEAFF
.	TRBV7-3	.	TRBJ2-3	TGTGCCAGCAGCCAGTCGGGTGGCACAGATACGCAGTATTTT	CASSQSGGTDTQYF
TRBD1	TRBV27	.	TRBJ2-1	TGTGCCAGCAGACCTACAGGGGCCGGTAATGAGCAGTTCTTC	CASRPTGAGNEQFF
.	TRBV5-1	.	TRBJ1-1	TGCGCCAGCAGCTTGGCTCTGGGGGCGGGAGGGATGAACACTGAAGCTTTCTTT	CASSLALGAGGMNTEAFF
TRBD1	TRBV2	.	TRBJ1-2	TGTGCCAGCAGTTATCGGACAGGGGGAGCTGGCTACACCTTC	CASSYRTGGAGYTF
.	TRBV4-1	.	TRBJ2-7	TGCGCCAGCAGCCAAGATCCGGCAGGGGTTTACGAGCAGTACTTC	CASSQDPAGVYEQYF
.	TRBV5-1	once	TRBJ2-3	TGCGCCAGCAGCTTGGGATTAGTTGGTGGCACAGATACGCAGTATTTT	CASSLGLVGGTDTQYF
TRBD1	TRBV5-1	.	TRBJ2-3	TGCGCCAGCAGCCCGAGAGACAGGGGGTTCACAGATACGCAGTATTTT	CASSPRDRGFTDTQYF
.	TRBV5-1	.	TRBJ2-2	TGCGCCAGCAGCTTGGGGGCTAACACCGGGGAGCTGTTTTTT	CASSLGANTGELFF
.	TRBV7-2	.	TRBJ1-2	TGTGCCAGCAGCTACGCCTCCAGTAACTATGGCTACACCTTC	CASSYASSNYGYTF
.	TRBV4-1	once	TRBJ2-7	TGCGCCAGCAGCCAAGGGGGCCTCTCCTACGAGCAGTACTTC	CASSQGGLSYEQYF
.	TRBV28	.	TRBJ1-6	TGTGCCAGCCGTACGACAGGTACGAATTCACCCCTCCACTTT	CASRTTGTNSPLHF
.	TRBV28	once	TRBJ2-4	TGTGCCAGCAGTCCCCGGGTCCCTCTCCGCATTCAGTACTTC	CASSPRVPLRIQYF
.	TRBV11-2	.	TRBJ2-2	TGTGCCAGCAGCAGACGGAGCACCGGGGAGCTGTTTTTT	CASSRRSTGELFF
TRBD1	TRBV19	.	TRBJ1-1	TGTGCCAGTAGTAGACACAGGGGGCCCACTGAAGCTTTCTTT	CASSRHRGPTEAFF
TRBD2	TRBV7-3	once	TRBJ2-1	TGTGCCAGCAGCTTGGGACTAGGGACCAATGAGCAGTTCTTC	CASSLGLGTNEQFF
.	TRBV5-5	.	TRBJ2-7	TGTGCCAGCAGCTCCACAGGGGAGGCCTACGAGCAGTACTTC	CASSSTGEAYEQYF
TRBD2	TRBV4-2	.	TRBJ2-1	TGTGCCAGCAGCTCCACACCGGGACTAGCCCCTAATGAGCAGTTCTTC	CASSSTPGLAPNEQFF
.	TRBV3-1/TRBV3-2	.	TRBJ1-3	TGTGCCAGCAGCGGAACTACACGGACTGGAAACACCATATATTTT	CASSGTTRTGNTIYF